Below, 11 T cell receptor beta chains from the same sample are listed, as sequenced in a study of glioma-infiltrating T cells. The iRepertoire nested amplicon-rescue multiplex PCR amplified TCR alpha and beta CDR3s from RNA. One entry per CDR3 protein results from TCRdb running MiXCR on the multiplex PCR reads. The sample contains about 130,000 distinct CDR3 sequences, under 25% of which appear only once. The sequenced sample was glioma tissue, nonneoplastic brain tissue, or PBMCs (not recorded which). All receptors come from a human donor with low-grade glioma or glioblastoma, undergoing nonglioma brain surgery, or in good health (not recorded which).

This clonotype has only a few counts. The chain couples TRBV7-3 to TRBJ2-1; D remains unclear. CDR1 is SGHTA and CDR2 is FQGTGA in the germline V gene. This CDR3 region has 14 residues. Between the trimmed V and J ends, which lost 1 base and 6 bases, there was a span of 10 bases. CDR3 sequence (DNA): TGTGCCAGCAGCTTAAGTGGGGTGGGCAATGAGCAGTTCTTC. It encodes CASSLSGVGNEQFF.

The V and J genes are TRBV5-8 and TRBJ1-5; D is unclear. Trimming took off 2 bases at V and 1 base at J, with 10 bases between the two ends. Germline CDR1 reads SGHTS; CDR2 reads YDEGEE. The CDR3 length is 15 residues. The CDR3 nucleotides read TGTGCCAGCAGCTTCCGGGCATGGAGCAATCAGCCCCAGCATTTT. Amino acid sequence: CASSFRAWSNQPQHF.

This chain connects TRBV11-3 to TRBJ2-3; D gene uncertain. This CDR3 spans 17 amino acids. The germline V gene encodes CDR1 SGHNT and CDR2 YENEEA. Trimming shortened V by 1 base and J by 0 bases, and 14 bases separated the two germline ends. The CDR3, as DNA: TGTGCCAGCAGCTTAGGGTGGTCGGATACTAGCACAGATACGCAGTATTTT. Encoded protein: CASSLGWSDTSTDTQYF. The variable domain in full, completed from reference TRBV11-3 and TRBJ2-3, reads EAGVVQSPRYKIIEKKQPVAFWCNPISGHNTLYWYLQNLGQGPELLIRYENEEAVDDSQLPKDRFSAERLKGVDSTLKIQPAELGDSAVYLCASSLGWSDTSTDTQYFGPGTRLTVL.

This clonotype was found a few times. V is TRBV7-2 and J is TRBJ2-1; 7 positions match TRBD1. CDR1 is SGHTA and CDR2 is FQGNSA in the germline V gene. Trimming removed 5 bases from V and 6 bases from J; junction bases left unmatched: 4. CDR3 length equals 13 residues. The CDR3, as DNA: TGTGCCAGCAGCGGGCAGGGGGTCAATGAGCAGTTCTTC. Its translation is CASSGQGVNEQFF.

This clonotype was counted a few times. The chain recombines TRBV29-1 with TRBJ2-3; TRBD2 agrees at 12 bases. Germline V gene sequence: CDR1 SQVTM, CDR2 ANQGSEA. Unmatched junction bases numbered 11, after V lost 7 bases and J lost 6 bases. CDR3 size: 15 residues. CDR3 DNA sequence: TGCAGCGCCGGACTAGCGGGATCCCCTCGGGATACGCAGTATTTT. Protein sequence: CSAGLAGSPRDTQYF.

Note on this clonotype: A clone one base away is much larger, so this may be a read error. This chain connects TRBV6-2 or TRBV6-3 to TRBJ2-3; 11 nucleotides agree with TRBD1. Germline CDR1 is MNHEY and CDR2 is SVGEGT. The CDR3 has 15 amino acids. The CDR3 sequence: CASSFRDRGTDTKYF. The CDR3, as DNA: TGTGCCAGCAGTTTCCGGGACAGGGGGACAGATACGAAGTATTTT.

This clonotype has a count of ten or more. The V call is TRBV7-9, the J call TRBJ1-5; weak D call: TRBD1 (6 bases). The CDR3 has 14 residues. Trimming cost V 5 bases and J 1 base, with 9 bases left between them. Germline V gene data show CDR1 as SEHNR and CDR2 as FQNEAQ (reference sequence). As DNA, the CDR3 is TGTGCCAGCAGCCTAGGACAGAGCAATCAGCCCCAGCATTTT. Translating it yields CASSLGQSNQPQHF.

This chain uses TRBV6-5 with TRBJ2-7; D ambiguous. In germline, CDR1 is MNHEY, CDR2 SVGAGI. Trimming removed 7 bases at V and 3 bases at J, with 16 bases between. CDR3 length: 14 residues. The DNA of the CDR3 is TGTGCCAGCACTAAACGTACCCATTACTACGAGCAGTACGTC. Its protein product is CASTKRTHYYEQYV.

This clonotype was seen more than once but under ten times. V is TRBV2 and J is TRBJ1-4; D not certain. Trimming cost V 5 bases and J 7 bases, with 11 bases left between them. Germline V gene sequence: CDR1 SNHLY, CDR2 FYNNEI. The CDR3 is made up of 13 amino acids. CDR3 coding DNA: TGTGCCAGCAGTTGGAGCGTATTTGAAAAACTGTTTTTT. This sequence encodes CASSWSVFEKLFF.

This clonotype showed up just a few times. The chain has TRBV27 and TRBJ1-1; a possible D gene is TRBD1 (5 bases). The CDR3 is made up of 14 amino acids. Germline assignment: CDR1 MNHEY and CDR2 SMNVEV (reference sequence). The ends were cut back, 7 bases at V and 8 bases at J, with 20 bases in the middle. CDR3 region: CASIQRDPGGEAFF. The CDR3 nucleotides are TGTGCCAGCATCCAACGGGACCCGGGAGGCGAAGCTTTCTTT.

This clonotype has more than one count but fewer than ten. The chain uses TRBV7-2 and TRBJ1-1; D gene unclear. CDR1 is SGHTA and CDR2 is FQGNSA in the germline V gene. The V gene lost 2 bases and the J gene lost 0 bases, with 10 bases spanning the gap. The CDR3 loop spans 15 amino acids. This chain's CDR3 is CASSLTPTLNTEAFF. In DNA form, the CDR3 reads TGTGCCAGCAGCTTAACCCCGACACTGAACACTGAAGCTTTCTTT. The whole variable domain, filled in from reference TRBV7-2 and TRBJ1-1, reads GAGVSQSPSNKVTEKGKDVELRCDPISGHTALYWYRQSLGQGLEFLIYFQGNSAPDKSGLPSDRFSAERTGGSVSTLTIQRTQQEDSAVYLCASSLTPTLNTEAFFGQGTRLTVV.